These 13 T cell receptor beta chains originate from one sample sequenced in a study of blood T cell repertoires in COVID-19. This table comes from immunoSEQ multiplex PCR, and its TCRdb copy is limited to in-frame clones, with some not included. The table includes about 190,000 clones, around 84% detected once. Sequenced: PBMCs or T cells enriched from blood (not recorded which). These receptors were taken from a woman aged 25 to 39 who had recovered from COVID-19.

The chain couples TRBV28 to TRBJ1-2; TRBD1 might be the D (6 bases). Trimming cost V 5 bases and J 4 bases, with 14 bases left between them. This CDR3 contains 14 residues. The germline V gene has CDR1 MDHEN and CDR2 SYDVKM. The CDR3 spells CASSPPGEGYGYTF. The CDR3 region has the DNA TGTGCCAGCAGTCCCCCAGGGGAGGGCTATGGCTACACCTTC.

This rearrangement joins TRBV5-6 to TRBJ2-3; TRBD1 agrees at 7 bases. The CDR3 totals 14 residues. Germline CDR1 is SGHDT and CDR2 is YYEEEE. J lost 2 bases, V lost 4 bases, and 4 bases had no gene match. The DNA for the CDR3 is TGTGCCAGCAGCCTGGGACAGCTCACAGATACGCAGTATTTT. It yields the protein CASSLGQLTDTQYF.

This chain links TRBV18 with TRBJ2-7; tentatively, D is TRBD2 (5 bases). CDR3 length: 14 amino acids. Trimming left V 3 bases short and J 5 bases short, with 14 bases between. Germline lookup yields CDR1 KGHSH and CDR2 LQKENI. The CDR3 protein is CASSPVPGNHEQYF. The CDR3 DNA reads as TGTGCCAGCTCACCCGTCCCCGGGAACCACGAGCAGTACTTC.

This clone was observed a single time. V usage is TRBV28 and J usage is TRBJ1-5; 7 nucleotides line up with TRBD1. The CDR3 has 15 amino acids. The V gene's germline CDR1 is MDHEN and CDR2 SYDVKM. Trimming at V came to 6 bases and at J to 3 bases, leaving 8 bases not matched to a gene. The CDR3: CASRREGADNQPQHF. The CDR3 region has the DNA TGTGCCAGCAGGAGAGAGGGGGCTGACAATCAGCCCCAGCATTTT.

The genes are TRBV4-1 and TRBJ1-4, with 7 bases identical to TRBD1. CDR3 size: 16 residues. Germline V gene lookup returns CDR1 MGHRA and CDR2 YSYEKL. Trimming removed 4 bases from V and 8 bases from J; junction bases left unmatched: 13. The CDR3 protein is CASSLRAVQGDEKLFF. The DNA of the CDR3 is TGCGCCAGCAGCCTTAGGGCAGTTCAGGGGGACGAAAAACTGTTTTTT.

Only a few counts were recorded for this clone. This sequence joins TRBV7-9 and TRBJ1-5, with a tentative D call TRBD1 (6 bases). The length of the CDR3 is 14 residues. Germline V lookup: CDR1 SEHNR, CDR2 FQNEAQ (reference sequence). Between the trimmed V and J ends, which lost 5 bases and 7 bases, there was a span of 15 bases. The CDR3 here is CASSLQGEWQPQHF. The CDR3, as DNA: TGTGCCAGCAGCCTACAGGGTGAGTGGCAGCCCCAGCATTTT. Full variable domain (missing parts from reference TRBV7-9 and TRBJ1-5): DTGVSQNPRHKITKRGQNVTFRCDPISEHNRLYWYRQTLGQGPEFLTYFQNEAQLEKSRLLSDRFSAERPKGSFSTLEIQRTEQGDSAMYLCASSLQGEWQPQHFGDGTRLSIL.

The rearrangement links TRBV19 to TRBJ1-5; 7 positions match TRBD1. Germline V gene sequence: CDR1 LNHDA, CDR2 SQIVND (reference sequence). The CDR3 covers 15 residues. Unmatched junction bases numbered 5, after V lost 6 bases and J lost 0 bases. The CDR3 sequence is CASSPTGASNQPQHF. CDR3 nucleotides: TGTGCCAGTAGCCCTACAGGGGCTAGCAATCAGCCCCAGCATTTT.

This chain uses TRBV19 with TRBJ1-5, with D tentatively TRBD1 (6 bases). The germline V and J ends were trimmed by 3 bases and 0 bases, with 12 bases remaining between them. Germline V gene data show CDR1 as LNHDA and CDR2 as SQIVND (reference sequence). CDR3 length equals 16 residues. This chain's CDR3 is CASSIPDRSSNQPQHF. CDR3 nucleotides: TGTGCCAGTAGTATCCCCGACAGGAGTAGCAATCAGCCCCAGCATTTT.

The gene calls are TRBV9 and TRBJ1-1; possible D gene TRBD1, 5 bases. The length of the CDR3 is 17 residues. V lost 0 bases and J 1 base, leaving 16 bases between the germline ends. The germline V gene has CDR1 SGDLS and CDR2 YYNGEE. The CDR3 DNA reads as TGTGCCAGCAGCGTAGGAACGGCGGGGGTGAGGAACACTGAAGCTTTCTTT. Translation gives CASSVGTAGVRNTEAFF.

V is TRBV15 and J is TRBJ1-1, with 9 bases lining up with TRBD1. CDR3 size: 14 residues. Trimming took 3 bases from V and 5 from J; bases not matched to a gene: 4. Germline assignment: CDR1 LNHNV and CDR2 YYDKDF (reference sequence). In DNA, the CDR3 is TGTGCCACCAGCAGCAGACAGGGGGGGACTGAAGCTTTCTTT. Translated: CATSSRQGGTEAFF.

This clone was detected many times. The chain recombines TRBV7-2 with TRBJ2-7, with 8 bases that match TRBD1. CDR1 and CDR2 from the germline V gene are SGHTA and FQGNSA. V trimming: 5 bases; J trimming: 6 bases; junction bases outside the gene matches: 3. The CDR3 contains 12 residues. CDR3 in DNA: TGTGCCAGCAGCAAACAGGGGGTCGAGCAGTACTTC. This sequence encodes CASSKQGVEQYF.

The chain employs TRBV5-5 and TRBJ1-3; D is perhaps TRBD1 (6 bases). The V gene lost 3 bases and the J gene lost 3 bases, with 16 bases spanning the gap. Germline CDR1 reads SGHKS; CDR2 reads YYEKEE (reference sequence). This CDR3 is built from 16 residues. CDR3 sequence: CASSSPSGTIGNTIYF. The CDR3 DNA sequence: TGTGCCAGCAGCTCCCCCTCCGGGACAATTGGAAACACCATATATTTT.

The chain is built from TRBV5-1 and TRBJ1-4; D gene unclear. Germline V lookup: CDR1 SGHRS, CDR2 YFSETQ. Trimming shortened V by 5 bases and J by 0 bases, and 8 bases separated the two germline ends. The CDR3 is made up of 14 amino acids. The CDR3 sequence is CASRTGTTNEKLFF. As DNA, the CDR3 is TGCGCCAGCAGAACCGGGACAACTAATGAAAAACTGTTTTTT.